The rows below give T cell receptor beta chains drawn from one sample of a study of cytomegalovirus exposure and HLA in healthy donors. Measured with immunoSEQ multiplex PCR; TCRdb has only the in-frame clones, and not every one. The sample yields roughly 150,000 clones, roughly three quarters seen once. The source material was PBMCs. The receptors were gathered from a male donor in good health and CMV-seronegative. The CDR3 runs from the conserved cysteine through the conserved F or W. A D gene is named only where the DNA matches it firmly. Not all rows give a size; the values are once, few, many and, for expanded clones, a class.

>NA|TRBJ1-1|NA|TRBV6-6|15
CASSYQTGMNTEAFF
TGTGCCAGCAGTTACCAGACAGGCATGAACACTGAAGCTTTCTTT
>NA|TRBJ1-2|few|TRBV30|12
CAWDRGSYGYTF
TGTGCCTGGGATCGGGGATCCTATGGCTACACCTTC
>TRBD2|TRBJ2-7|NA|TRBV6-6|15
CASSYLAGAPYEQYF
TGTGCCAGCAGTTACTTAGCGGGAGCGCCCTACGAGCAGTACTTC
>TRBD1|TRBJ2-5|NA|TRBV29-1|11
CSQGVGETQYF
TGCAGCCAGGGGGTGGGAGAGACCCAGTACTTC
>TRBD1|TRBJ1-5|NA|TRBV4-1|15
CASSQGGTGDQPQHF
TGCGCCAGCAGCCAAGGCGGGACAGGGGATCAGCCCCAGCATTTT
>NA|TRBJ2-7|few|TRBV25-1|15
CASSPRGFPSYEQYF
TGTGCCAGCAGCCCGAGGGGGTTCCCCTCCTACGAGCAGTACTTC
>TRBD2|TRBJ2-5|few|TRBV5-1|15
CASSLGLAGLETQYF
TGCGCCAGCAGCTTAGGACTAGCGGGCTTAGAGACCCAGTACTTC
>NA|TRBJ1-4|once|TRBV5-6|17
CASRTGADSFLVGKLFF
TGTGCCAGCAGGACAGGAGCAGATTCTTTCCTCGTCGGAAAACTGTTTTTT
>NA|TRBJ2-2|few|TRBV5-1|15
CASSVTDTNTGELFF
TGCGCCAGCAGCGTGACAGATACGAACACCGGGGAGCTGTTTTTT
>NA|TRBJ1-2|NA|TRBV13|12
CASGVGSGGYTF
TGTGCCAGCGGGGTAGGGAGCGGTGGCTACACCTTC
>NA|TRBJ2-2|NA|TRBV4-3|15
CASSQDQDRAGELFF
TGCGCCAGCAGCCAAGATCAGGACAGAGCCGGGGAGCTGTTTTTT
>NA|TRBJ2-7|once|TRBV5-4|13
CASGVGGIYEQYF
TGTGCCAGTGGGGTCGGGGGAATCTACGAGCAGTACTTC
>TRBD1|TRBJ2-7|once|TRBV27|13
CASSLGTDYEQYF
TGTGCCAGCAGTCTCGGGACAGACTACGAGCAGTACTTC
>NA|TRBJ1-5|NA|TRBV28|13
CASSRTAYRPQHF
TGTGCCAGCAGCCGGACTGCCTACCGGCCCCAGCATTTT
>NA|TRBJ1-2|NA|TRBV28|14
CASSLADRDYGYTF
TGTGCCAGCAGTTTAGCGGACAGAGACTATGGCTACACCTTC
>NA|TRBJ1-1|NA|TRBV5-1|17
CASSLVGQGRFPTEAFF
TGCGCCAGCAGCTTGGTGGGGCAGGGCCGATTTCCCACTGAAGCTTTCTTT
>TRBD1|TRBJ1-1|NA|TRBV4-3|14
CASSLGTVNTEAFF
TGCGCCAGCAGCCTGGGGACAGTGAACACTGAAGCTTTCTTT
>TRBD1|TRBJ2-7|few|TRBV5-1|11
CASSADRAKYF
TGCGCCAGCAGTGCCGACAGGGCTAAGTACTTC
>NA|TRBJ2-5|few|TRBV27|13
CASRAGASETQYF
TGTGCCAGCCGGGCAGGGGCTTCAGAGACCCAGTACTTC
>TRBD2|TRBJ2-5|NA|TRBV5-1|17
CASSQEWTSGVQETQYF
TGCGCCAGCAGCCAGGAATGGACTAGCGGGGTCCAAGAGACCCAGTACTTC
>NA|TRBJ1-2|once|TRBV30|13
CAWTRTAFYGYTF
TGTGCCTGGACCCGGACAGCATTCTATGGCTACACCTTC
>TRBD1|TRBJ1-1|once|TRBV28|15
CASSTSETGDTEAFF
TGTGCCAGCAGTACTTCCGAGACAGGGGACACTGAAGCTTTCTTT
>NA|TRBJ2-7|NA|TRBV28|15
CASSLIGGRTYEQYF
TGTGCCAGCAGTTTAATAGGCGGCCGGACCTACGAGCAGTACTTC
>NA|TRBJ2-7|NA|TRBV4-2|13
CASSQVFSGEQYF
TGTGCCAGCAGCCAAGTATTTTCGGGGGAGCAGTACTTC
>TRBD2|TRBJ2-7|NA|TRBV7-2|17
CASSSLGLAGASYEQYF
TGTGCCAGCAGCTCGCTCGGCTTAGCGGGCGCTTCCTACGAGCAGTACTTC
>NA|TRBJ1-1|NA|TRBV13|14
CASSRGQSYTEAFF
TGTGCCAGCAGCCGTGGACAGTCCTACACTGAAGCTTTCTTT
>TRBD1|TRBJ1-1|few|TRBV19|15
CASSHPGQGNTEAFF
TGTGCCAGTAGCCATCCCGGACAGGGAAACACTGAAGCTTTCTTT
>NA|TRBJ2-3|NA|TRBV19|15
CASSIPDSRADTQYF
TGTGCCAGTAGTATCCCCGATTCGAGGGCAGATACGCAGTATTTT
>TRBD1|TRBJ1-1|NA|TRBV6-5|13
CASSGQENTEAFF
TGTGCCAGCAGTGGACAGGAAAACACTGAAGCTTTCTTT
>NA|TRBJ2-7|NA|TRBV28|19
CASSFFPPPGSGISYEQYF
TGTGCCAGCAGTTTCTTCCCGCCTCCGGGCAGCGGAATCTCCTACGAGCAGTACTTC
>NA|TRBJ2-3|NA|TRBV7-9|14
CAGTGGAGADTQYF
TGTGCCGGTACTGGGGGGGCGGGCGCAGATACGCAGTATTTT
>NA|TRBJ2-4|NA|TRBV7-2|17
CASSLRPGVMSKNIQYF
TGTGCCAGCAGCTTACGCCCGGGAGTGATGTCCAAAAACATTCAGTACTTC
>NA|TRBJ1-1|NA|TRBV28|14
CASSPLMDSTEAFF
TGTGCCAGCAGTCCATTGATGGACAGCACTGAAGCTTTCTTT
>TRBD1|TRBJ2-1|NA|TRBV11-2|17
CASSSRPTGKRHNEQFF
TGTGCCAGCAGCTCTCGACCGACAGGGAAACGGCACAATGAGCAGTTCTTC
>NA|TRBJ1-2|NA|TRBV27|16
CASSSGRAGAVYGYTF
TGTGCCAGCAGTTCCGGAAGGGCAGGGGCCGTCTATGGCTACACCTTC
>NA|TRBJ1-2|NA|TRBV27|16
CASSVTGSEVDYGYTF
TGTGCCAGCAGCGTCACGGGATCCGAGGTCGACTATGGCTACACCTTC
>TRBD1|TRBJ1-2|NA|TRBV2|13
CASSAQGAGGYTF
TGTGCCAGCAGTGCTCAGGGGGCGGGTGGCTACACCTTC